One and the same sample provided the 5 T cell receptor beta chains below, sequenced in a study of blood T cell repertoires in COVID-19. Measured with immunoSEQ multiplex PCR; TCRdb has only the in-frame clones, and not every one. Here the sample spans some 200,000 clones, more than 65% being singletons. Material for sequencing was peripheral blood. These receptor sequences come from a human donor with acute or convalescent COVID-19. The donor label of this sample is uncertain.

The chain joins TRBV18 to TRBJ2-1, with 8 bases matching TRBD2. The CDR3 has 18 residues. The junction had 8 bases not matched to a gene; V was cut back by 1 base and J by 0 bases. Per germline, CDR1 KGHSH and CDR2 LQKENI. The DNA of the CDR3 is TGTGCCAGCTCACCACTCCGCGGGGGGCTCCTCTCCTACAATGAGCAGTTCTTC. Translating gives CASSPLRGGLLSYNEQFF.

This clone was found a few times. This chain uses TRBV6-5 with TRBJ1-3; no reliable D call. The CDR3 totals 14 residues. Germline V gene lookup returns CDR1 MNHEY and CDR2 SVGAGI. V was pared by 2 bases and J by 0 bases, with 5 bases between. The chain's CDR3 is CASSYRGSGNTIYF. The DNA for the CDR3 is TGTGCCAGCAGTTACCGGGGCTCTGGAAACACCATATATTTT.

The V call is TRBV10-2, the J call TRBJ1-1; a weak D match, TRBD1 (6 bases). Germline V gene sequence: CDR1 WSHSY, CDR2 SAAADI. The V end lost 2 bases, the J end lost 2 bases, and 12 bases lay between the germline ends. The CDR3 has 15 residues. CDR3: CASSEVFRGNTEAFF. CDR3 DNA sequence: TGCGCCAGCAGTGAGGTGTTCAGGGGAAACACTGAAGCTTTCTTT.

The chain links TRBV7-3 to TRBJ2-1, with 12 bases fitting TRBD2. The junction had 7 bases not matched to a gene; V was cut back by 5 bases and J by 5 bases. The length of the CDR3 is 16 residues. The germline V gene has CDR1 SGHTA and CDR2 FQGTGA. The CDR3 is CASSPRRLAGDNEQFF. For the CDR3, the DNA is TGTGCCAGCAGCCCCCGTCGACTAGCGGGAGACAATGAGCAGTTCTTC.

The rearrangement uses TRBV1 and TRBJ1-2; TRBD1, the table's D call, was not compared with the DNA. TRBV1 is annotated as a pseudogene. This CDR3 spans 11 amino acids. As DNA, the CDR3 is TGCACCAGCGTGTACAGGGGTGGCTACACCTTC. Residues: CTSVYRGGYTF.